Below are 15 T cell receptor beta chains sequenced from a single sample in a study of cytomegalovirus exposure and HLA in healthy donors. Both 60 Vbeta primers and 13 Jbeta primers went into the PCR. TCRdb's copy holds only in-frame clones and misses some; the assay was immunoSEQ multiplex PCR. Reported are tens of thousands of clones; the ten largest clones contain 11%. Sequencing input: PBMCs. These receptor sequences come from a woman aged 45-65 years in good health and CMV-seropositive.

V and J are TRBV11-2 and TRBJ1-2; no firm D call. The CDR3 consists of 12 residues. Trimming took 0 bases from V and 8 from J, leaving 7 bases between them. The germline gives CDR1 SGHAT, CDR2 FQNNGV. CDR3 loop: CASSLEAWGYTF. The CDR3 DNA is TGTGCCAGCAGCTTAGAAGCCTGGGGCTACACCTTC.

This chain connects TRBV6-5 to TRBJ2-3, with D hard to call. V lost 0 bases, J lost 2 bases, and 9 bases lay in between. Germline V CDR1 and CDR2: MNHEY, SVGAGI. The CDR3 runs 15 residues. This chain's CDR3 is CASSYSRYLTDTQYF. Here the CDR3 DNA reads TGTGCCAGCAGTTACTCTAGATACCTCACAGATACGCAGTATTTT.

V usage is TRBV4-3 and J usage is TRBJ1-2, with D perhaps TRBD1 (6 bases). With 5 bases removed from V and 8 bases from J, the gap between germline ends came to 21 bases. Germline V gene lookup returns CDR1 LGHNA and CDR2 YSLEER. The CDR3 loop spans 15 amino acids. The CDR3 DNA reads as TGCGCCAGCAGCTTGTCTCGACAGGCCCCGGGGGGCTACACCTTC. Its translation: CASSLSRQAPGGYTF.

The rearrangement uses TRBV11-1 and TRBJ2-6; 8 bases are shared with TRBD1. The junction had 6 bases not matched to a gene; V was cut back by 1 base and J by 10 bases. This CDR3 is 15 amino acids long. Germline assignment: CDR1 SGHAT and CDR2 FQDESV (reference sequence). The CDR3, as DNA: TGTGCCAGCAGCTTAGGGAACAGGGGGGAGAACGTCCTGACTTTC. Protein sequence: CASSLGNRGENVLTF.

The V and J genes are TRBV18 and TRBJ2-7; D call uncertain. V was pared by 3 bases and J by 6 bases, with 15 bases between. From germline, CDR1 is KGHSH and CDR2 LQKENI. This CDR3 comprises 14 residues. The DNA of the CDR3 is TGTGCCAGCTCACCGCCCCTGACACCACTCGAGCAGTACTTC. Translating it yields CASSPPLTPLEQYF. Full variable domain (rest looked up from reference TRBV18 and TRBJ2-7): NAGVMQNPRHLVRRRGQEARLRCSPMKGHSHVYWYRQLPEEGLKFMVYLQKENIIDESGMPKERFSAEFPKEGPSILRIQQVVRGDSAAYFCASSPPLTPLEQYFGPGTRLTVT.

The rearrangement uses TRBV21-1 and TRBJ2-1; the DNA was not compared with TRBD2, the D call given in the table. TRBV21-1 is noted as a pseudogene. This CDR3 has 17 amino acids. The CDR3 loop is CASSSPPTSGPGNEQFF. CDR3 sequence (DNA): TGTGCCAGCAGCAGTCCTCCGACTAGCGGCCCCGGCAATGAGCAGTTCTTC.

The rearrangement links TRBV7-9 to TRBJ2-7; maybe TRBD2 (5 bases). This CDR3 contains 14 residues. V was shortened by 5 bases and J by 6 bases, with 17 bases between the two germline ends. From germline, CDR1 is SEHNR and CDR2 FQNEAQ (reference sequence). CDR3 nucleotide sequence: TGTGCCAGCAGCCCAAGGACGGCAGAGGGCGAGCAGTACTTC. It codes for CASSPRTAEGEQYF.

V is TRBV5-1 and J is TRBJ2-1; possible D gene TRBD2, 5 bases. This CDR3 spans 15 amino acids. The V end was cut by 4 bases, the J end by 4 bases, with 15 bases between. In germline, CDR1 is SGHRS, CDR2 YFSETQ. The CDR3: CASSHPRSDYNEQFF. The CDR3 bases are TGCGCCAGCAGCCACCCTCGTAGCGATTACAATGAGCAGTTCTTC.

This chain uses TRBV6-1 with TRBJ1-1, with D hard to call. The CDR3 has 13 amino acids. Per germline, CDR1 MNHNS and CDR2 SASEGT. Trimming took 7 bases from V and 1 from J, leaving 10 bases between them. DNA for the CDR3: TGTGCCAGCAACTATGACGCGAACACTGAAGCTTTCTTT. The encoded protein is CASNYDANTEAFF.

This chain links TRBV6-1 with TRBJ2-7, with D tentatively TRBD2 (7 bases). This CDR3 has 14 residues. Germline V CDR1 and CDR2: MNHNS, SASEGT. With 6 bases removed from V and 4 bases from J, the gap between germline ends came to 16 bases. The CDR3 region has the DNA TGTGCCAGCAGGGGAGGGGGGGTGGTATACGAGCAGTACTTC. Encoded protein: CASRGGGVVYEQYF.

This chain links TRBV4-1 with TRBJ1-1; D ambiguous. The CDR3 is 15 amino acids. Germline V lookup: CDR1 MGHRA, CDR2 YSYEKL. Trimming left V 2 bases short and J 1 base short, with 11 bases between. The CDR3 here is CASSQFLAGNTEAFF. The CDR3 region has the DNA TGCGCCAGCAGCCAATTCTTGGCGGGGAACACTGAAGCTTTCTTT.

This chain connects TRBV29-1 to TRBJ1-2; D call uncertain. Germline loops: CDR1 SQVTM, CDR2 ANQGSEA. This CDR3 is 11 amino acids long. V gave up 6 bases and J gave up 10 bases, with 15 bases separating them. CDR3 DNA: TGCAGCGTCGGGAGTACCCGGGACTACACCTTC. This sequence encodes CSVGSTRDYTF.

The chain carries TRBV19 and TRBJ2-4; 7 bases agree with TRBD2. This CDR3 comprises 13 residues. Germline CDR1 LNHDA, CDR2 SQIVND (reference sequence). V shed 8 bases and J 9 bases; nucleotides not matched to a gene: 10. The CDR3 DNA reads as TGTGCCAGTCGTGAAGGCGGGAGAGGCATTCAGTACTTC. Translated: CASREGGRGIQYF. The whole variable domain, remainder taken from reference TRBV19 and TRBJ2-4, is DGGITQSPKYLFRKEGQNVTLSCEQNLNHDAMYWYRQDPGQGLRLIYYSQIVNDFQKGDIAEGYSVSREKKESFPLTVTSAQKNPTAFYLCASREGGRGIQYFGAGTRLSVL.

The V call is TRBV18, the J call TRBJ1-2, with 9 bases aligning to TRBD1. The CDR3 spans 14 residues. Losses at the gene ends were 3 bases for V and 8 bases for J; bases not matched to a gene: 7. From germline, CDR1 is KGHSH and CDR2 LQKENI. In nucleotides, the CDR3 is TGTGCCAGCTCACCTTCCCGGACAGGGGTCGGCTACACCTTC. Its translation is CASSPSRTGVGYTF.

V usage is TRBV5-1 and J usage is TRBJ2-2; a weak D match, TRBD1 (6 bases). CDR3 length equals 14 residues. With 4 bases removed from V and 5 bases from J, the gap between germline ends came to 12 bases. Germline CDR1 SGHRS, CDR2 YFSETQ. CDR3 in amino acids: CASSLGTGTGELFF. DNA for the CDR3: TGCGCCAGCAGCCTCGGAACAGGGACCGGGGAGCTGTTTTTT. The full variable domain, with the rest looked up from reference TRBV5-1 and TRBJ2-2, is KAGVTQTPRYLIKTRGQQVTLSCSPISGHRSVSWYQQTPGQGLQFLFEYFSETQRNKGNFPGRFSGRQFSNSRSEMNVSTLELGDSALYLCASSLGTGTGELFFGEGSRLTVL.